This is a list of T cell receptor beta chains from one sample in a study of cytomegalovirus exposure and HLA in healthy donors. Here immunoSEQ multiplex PCR was the method, and the copy in TCRdb shows in-frame clones only, minus some. The sample has 90,000 to 110,000 clones, approximately 73% seen once. Material: PBMCs. The source is a man between 40 and 49 years old in good health and CMV-seronegative. Both conserved end residues are part of each CDR3. A D gene is named only where the DNA matches it firmly. Clone size is given for some rows only: seen once, a few or many times, or a class if the clone is expanded.

D gene	J gene	clone size	V gene	CDR3 protein	CDR3 DNA
.	TRBJ1-4	.	TRBV5-1	CASSLGHSLYEKLFF	TGCGCCAGCAGCTTGGGTCACAGCCTTTATGAAAAACTGTTTTTT
TRBD2	TRBJ2-3	.	TRBV7-9	CASSFGGATDTQYF	TGTGCCAGCAGCTTCGGGGGGGCCACAGATACGCAGTATTTT
.	TRBJ2-2	few	TRBV2	CASSPTGNTGELFF	TGTGCCAGCAGCCCGACAGGGAACACCGGGGAGCTGTTTTTT
.	TRBJ2-3	.	TRBV7-2	CASSSKQGGSTDTQYF	TGTGCCAGCAGTTCTAAGCAGGGGGGTAGCACAGATACGCAGTATTTT
.	TRBJ1-4	.	TRBV6-1	CASRQTNEKLFF	TGTGCCAGCAGACAAACTAATGAAAAACTGTTTTTT
TRBD1	TRBJ1-5	.	TRBV5-1	CASSLDRGQPQHF	TGCGCCAGCAGCTTGGACAGGGGTCAGCCCCAGCATTTT
TRBD1	TRBJ1-1	.	TRBV4-2	CASSQGDRGAEAFF	TGTGCCAGCAGCCAAGGAGACAGGGGCGCTGAAGCTTTCTTT
TRBD1	TRBJ1-2	.	TRBV27	CASSSTRPGTGGGYTF	TGTGCCAGCAGTTCCACCCGCCCCGGGACAGGGGGTGGCTACACCTTC
.	TRBJ1-2	.	TRBV5-6	CASSLLRVVGGYTF	TGTGCCAGCAGCCTTCTGAGGGTCGTAGGTGGCTACACCTTC
.	TRBJ2-7	.	TRBV7-6	CASSPRVLIHEQYF	TGTGCCAGCAGCCCCCGGGTCTTGATCCACGAGCAGTACTTC
.	TRBJ2-1	.	TRBV6-6	CASSANEGNEQFF	TGTGCCAGCAGTGCAAACGAGGGCAATGAGCAGTTCTTC
.	TRBJ1-2	.	TRBV7-9	CASSLPLGQIVNYGYTF	TGTGCCAGCAGCTTACCTCTGGGGCAGATAGTTAACTATGGCTACACCTTC
TRBD1	TRBJ2-7	.	TRBV5-1	CASSSAGGYEQYF	TGCGCCAGCAGCTCGGCAGGGGGCTACGAGCAGTACTTC
.	TRBJ1-1	.	TRBV4-3	CASSQDLIEQAEAFF	TGCGCCAGCAGCCAAGATTTAATAGAACAGGCGGAAGCTTTCTTT
TRBD2	TRBJ2-1	.	TRBV7-2	CASSAGTSRTDEQFF	TGTGCCAGCAGCGCCGGGACTAGTAGGACCGATGAGCAGTTCTTC
TRBD1	TRBJ1-6	.	TRBV10-2	CASSETGQSPLHF	TGCGCCAGCAGTGAGACGGGACAGTCACCCCTCCACTTT
.	TRBJ1-1	.	TRBV4-1	CASSQDAGGKAFF	TGCGCCAGCAGCCAAGACGCAGGTGGAAAAGCTTTCTTT